This T cell receptor (beta chain) was observed in a study of CD8+ T cells in alopecia areata. Regarding the study as a whole: Sequencing of scalp samples also captures resident alphabeta T cells of normal skin. Normal scalp had lower clonality than lesional scalp, with alopecia totalis/universalis lesions showing this most strongly.

The germline V gene encodes CDR1 SGDLS and CDR2 YYNGEE. This CDR3 is built from 13 residues. Trimming cost V 6 bases and J 8 bases; bases outside gene matches: 8. RNA was extracted and reverse transcribed into cDNA as the sequencing template. Profiling relied on immunoSEQ multiplex PCR, and the TCRdb table lists in-frame clones only, not all of them. Of some 160,000 clones in the sample, less than 75% were seen once. PBMC-derived CD4+ and CD8+ T cells were sorted. In regard to this clone: The antigen remains unidentified.

The sample comprised CD8+ T cells sorted from blood. The chain couples TRBV9 to TRBJ2-1; 7 positions match TRBD2. This receptor was obtained from a human donor in good health. CDR3 in DNA: TGTGCCAGCACCCGGACTAGTAACCATGAGCAGTTCTTC. Its translation: CASTRTSNHEQFF.